The rows below give T cell receptor beta chains drawn from one sample of a study of long-term antiretroviral therapy in people with HIV. Sequenced by immunoSEQ multiplex PCR; TCRdb stores in-frame clones only, minus some. Of some 25,000 clones detected, roughly 87% appear once; the ten largest clones hold under 7%. Material: unsorted PBMCs, obtained 1.1 years before starting antiretroviral therapy. These receptors all stem from a woman younger than 45 with HIV. The conserved cysteine and the conserved F or W are not part of the CDR3 here. A D gene is named only where the DNA matches it firmly. Some rows mark clone size as missing; the rest say once, few, many or name a class of expanded clone.

cdr3_aa d_call v_call clone_size
ASSAARGDTQY - TRBV5-1 -
ASSVGGSGGSEQY TRBD2 TRBV9 -
ASTLNIAGGNTEAF TRBD1 TRBV5-1 -
ASALDSTYEQY - TRBV12-5 -
ASGLVLWPHNQPQH - TRBV12-5 -
ASSLDSYTEAF - TRBV7-2 -
ASSLGATYEGKLF - TRBV5-6 -
ASGLVMGQGSYEQY TRBD1 TRBV12-5 -
ASSYTTTGEPYGYT TRBD1 TRBV6-6 -
ASGPGTGGPHEQF - TRBV5-1 -
ASSVREDTQY - TRBV2 -
ASNVFETSTEAF - TRBV6-1 -
ASSPSAGEAAF - TRBV18 -
AWSRGTGVRGANEKLF TRBD1 TRBV30 -
ASSEYTVSSGNTIY - TRBV25-1 -
ATRRQQTLQETQY - TRBV2 -
ASSLDNPAGTIY - TRBV7-8 -
AISEVGGELF - TRBV10-3 -
ASGSRGHTGELF TRBD1 TRBV12-5 -
ARLEGAGELF - TRBV6-1 -
ASSREPTEGIQY - TRBV10-1 -
ASSERYSNQPQH - TRBV2 -
ASSEQAWNTEAF - TRBV6-4 -
ASSERGPKDTQY - TRBV6-1 -
ASSIFSTMAEAF - TRBV19 -
ATLIEAFGTEAF - TRBV2 -
ASSVGGLEGNQPQH - TRBV9 -
ATQGGHYNSPLH - TRBV27 -
ASSSPGVPSTDTQY - TRBV4-2 -
AISEDRGTEAF - TRBV10-3 -
ASSQGYGYT - TRBV7-2 once
ASSARGGWITGELF - TRBV9 -
ASSVGSSGNTIY - TRBV6-5 -
ASSQARYNSPLH - TRBV6-4 -
ASSPTGDRVGNEKLF TRBD1 TRBV27 -
ASYNLAGAYEQY TRBD2 TRBV5-8 once
ASSLGVVGVETQY - TRBV7-7 -
ASRYGQGSSGNTIY TRBD1 TRBV28 -
AISVGQDGYTQY TRBD1 TRBV10-3 -